These 19 T cell receptor beta chains came from one sample sequenced in a study of T cells in Graves' hyperthyroidism and ophthalmopathy. Researchers took RNA transcripts and amplified the TCR beta CDR3 regions from them. With the HTBI primer set, the TCR CDR3 went through a first round of RT-PCR. One entry per CDR3 protein results from TCRdb running MiXCR on the multiplex PCR reads. This sample yields roughly 570,000 distinct CDR3 sequences, of which 40% to 55% are seen a single time; 15% to 20% belongs to the top ten. Sequencing was performed on peripheral blood or thyroid tissue (not recorded which). These TCRs come from an adult woman with Graves' disease, either hyperthyroidism or ophthalmopathy (not recorded which).

This clonotype was counted ten times or more. The V call is TRBV11-1, the J call TRBJ1-1; D unclear. Germline V lookup: CDR1 SGHAT, CDR2 FQDESV (reference sequence). This CDR3 is 11 amino acids long. Deletions cut 3 bases from V and 7 bases from J, with 6 bases between. The chain's CDR3 is CASSFAGEAFF. Here the CDR3 DNA reads TGTGCCAGCAGCTTCGCGGGTGAAGCTTTCTTT.

This clonotype came up many times. V and J are TRBV7-3 and TRBJ1-1; 9 bases agree with TRBD1. This CDR3 comprises 14 residues. With 4 bases clipped from V and 6 bases from J, the junction kept 6 bases outside the gene matches. The V gene's germline CDR1 is SGHTA and CDR2 FQGTGA. In DNA form, the CDR3 reads TGTGCCAGCAGCTCCGGACAGGGGCTCCCTGAAGCTTTCTTT. This gives the protein CASSSGQGLPEAFF.

This clonotype has ten or more counts. This chain joins TRBV5-4 and TRBJ2-7; no clear D gene. This CDR3 contains 12 residues. The germline V gene encodes CDR1 SGHNT and CDR2 YYREEE (reference sequence). V was pared by 2 bases and J by 0 bases, with 3 bases between. Written as DNA, the CDR3 is TGTGCCAGCAGCTTCAACTCCTACGAGCAGTACTTC. It yields the protein CASSFNSYEQYF.

The V call is TRBV10-3, the J call TRBJ2-2, with a weak D call TRBD2 (6 bases). V gave up 10 bases and J gave up 6 bases, with 12 bases separating them. The CDR3 totals 12 residues. The germline V gene has CDR1 ENHRY and CDR2 SYGVKD. The CDR3 nucleotides are TGTGCCAGCTGGCGGGGCTCCGGGGAGCTGTTTTTT. Translation: CASWRGSGELFF.

This CDR3 reads CASSPRARNEKLFF. The CDR3 bases are TGTGCCAGCAGCCCCCGGGCTCGTAATGAAAAACTGTTTTTT. The V and J genes are TRBV7-3 and TRBJ1-4; D gene uncertain. This CDR3 region has 14 residues. The V gene lost 5 bases and the J gene lost 4 bases, with 11 bases spanning the gap. CDR1 SGHTA and CDR2 FQGTGA come from the germline V gene.

The chain carries TRBV29-1 and TRBJ1-1; 9 bases are shared with TRBD1. The CDR3 runs 14 residues. V lost 6 bases to trimming and J lost 7 bases; unmatched junction nucleotides: 12. CDR1 is SQVTM and CDR2 is ANQGSEA in the germline V gene. The CDR3 spells CSVQPGQGVFEAFF. CDR3 in DNA: TGCAGCGTCCAGCCGGGACAGGGAGTTTTTGAAGCTTTCTTT.

V usage is TRBV2 and J usage is TRBJ1-5, with 8 positions matching TRBD1. V was clipped by 11 bases and J by 0 bases; unmatched bases: 3. In germline, CDR1 is SNHLY, CDR2 FYNNEI. This CDR3 is 13 amino acids long. CDR3 region: CAGGQGSNQPQHF. CDR3 nucleotides: TGTGCCGGCGGACAGGGTAGCAATCAGCCCCAGCATTTT.

The chain employs TRBV7-9 and TRBJ1-2, with a possible D match to TRBD1 (6 bases). Germline V gene sequence: CDR1 SEHNR, CDR2 FQNEAQ (reference sequence). Trimming pared 5 bases from V and 7 bases from J, leaving 20 bases between. This CDR3 spans 15 amino acids. The CDR3 DNA reads TGTGCCAGCAGCCCAGCGGGCAGGGGTGGAGGTGGCTACACCTTC. It codes for CASSPAGRGGGGYTF.

This clonotype turned up a few times. The chain employs TRBV6-6 and TRBJ1-1; the match to TRBD1 covers 8 bases. J lost 1 base, V lost 6 bases, and 4 bases had no gene match. Per germline, CDR1 MNHNY and CDR2 SVGAGI (reference sequence). The length of the CDR3 is 14 residues. Written as DNA, the CDR3 is TGTGCCAGCAGGCAGGGGGCAAGGAACACTGAAGCTTTCTTT. Protein sequence: CASRQGARNTEAFF.

This clonotype has at least ten counts. The chain is built from TRBV6-2 or TRBV6-3 and TRBJ1-5; 7 positions match TRBD1. V shed 7 bases, J shed 6 bases, and the junction held 12 bases outside the gene matches. CDR1 is MNHEY, CDR2 SVGEGT, per germline. The CDR3 runs 15 residues. For the CDR3, the DNA is TGTGCCAGCACTAAACCAGGGGGGCGCGTTCAGCCCCAGCATTTT. Translating it yields CASTKPGGRVQPQHF.

The chain is built from TRBV7-2 and TRBJ1-2; TRBD1 matches 7 bases. CDR1 is SGHTA and CDR2 is FQGNSA in the germline V gene. With V trimmed by 5 bases and J by 5 bases, 11 bases remained unmatched. There are 15 residues in the CDR3. DNA of the CDR3: TGTGCCAGCAGCACATTTGGGGACAGCTATTATGGCTACACCTTC. Protein: CASSTFGDSYYGYTF.

CDR3 loop: CASSGIYGYTF. CDR3 nucleotides: TGTGCCAGCAGTGGGATCTATGGCTACACCTTC. The J gene is TRBJ1-2, the V gene TRBV2; no reliable D call. CDR3 length: 11 amino acids. Germline CDR1 reads SNHLY; CDR2 reads FYNNEI. Trimming took off 4 bases at V and 4 bases at J, with 4 bases between the two ends.

This clonotype was seen many times. The V call is TRBV5-1, the J call TRBJ2-5; 15 bases match TRBD2. The CDR3 is made up of 16 amino acids. CDR1 and CDR2 (germline): SGHRS, YFSETQ. V trimming: 3 bases; J trimming: 4 bases; junction bases outside the gene matches: 4. Here the CDR3 DNA reads TGCGCCAGCAGCTCCGGACTAGCGGGAGGGCGAGAGACCCAGTACTTC. Encoded protein: CASSSGLAGGRETQYF. Variable domain in full (rest from reference TRBV5-1 and TRBJ2-5): KAGVTQTPRYLIKTRGQQVTLSCSPISGHRSVSWYQQTPGQGLQFLFEYFSETQRNKGNFPGRFSGRQFSNSRSEMNVSTLELGDSALYLCASSSGLAGGRETQYFGPGTRLLVL.

This clonotype appeared many times. This CDR3 reads CASSSSGSRDGELFF. CDR3 nucleotides: TGTGCCAGCAGCTCAAGCGGGAGTCGAGACGGGGAGCTGTTTTTT. This rearrangement joins TRBV7-8 to TRBJ2-2; 8 positions agree with TRBD2. The CDR3 covers 15 residues. The V and J ends lost 4 bases and 7 bases, in that order; junction bases with no gene match: 8. Looked up from germline, CDR1 is SGHVS and CDR2 is FQNEAQ.

CDR3 sequence (DNA): TGTGCCAGCAGGAGGACAGGGACCTCACCCCTCCACTTT. The encoded protein is CASRRTGTSPLHF. The rearrangement uses TRBV12-3 or TRBV12-4 and TRBJ1-6; TRBD1 matches 8 bases. The length of the CDR3 is 13 residues. The V gene end was trimmed by 6 bases and the J gene end by 10 bases; junction bases not matched to a gene: 5.

The chain couples TRBV7-9 to TRBJ2-7; 8 bases are shared with TRBD2. Near its end, the DNA agrees better with TRBJ2-1, so the J call may be wrong. This CDR3 spans 14 amino acids. Germline-derived CDR1 and CDR2 are SEHNR and FQNEAQ (reference sequence). CDR3: CASSIAGTENEQFF. CDR3 coding DNA: TGTGCCAGTAGTATAGCGGGGACCGAGAATGAGCAGTTCTTC.

The chain recombines TRBV19 with TRBJ2-2; 7 positions match TRBD1. The CDR3 runs 17 residues. J gave up 4 bases and V 4 bases, and 12 bases lay outside the gene matches. Germline V CDR1 and CDR2: LNHDA, SQIVND (reference sequence). Here the CDR3 DNA reads TGTGCCAGTAGTACCGGGACAGAGCACATTCTCACCGGGGAGCTGTTTTTT. Encoded protein: CASSTGTEHILTGELFF.

This clonotype was counted only a few times. V gene TRBV10-3 combines with J gene TRBJ2-1; tentative D call: TRBD2 (5 bases). The germline CDR1 and CDR2 sequences are ENHRY and SYGVKD. Trimming stripped 5 bases from V and 9 bases from J, with 11 bases between. CDR3 length: 12 amino acids. CDR3 sequence: CAISSSLAEQFF. In DNA form, the CDR3 reads TGTGCCATCAGTTCTAGCTTGGCTGAGCAGTTCTTC.

This clonotype was observed a handful of times. The V call is TRBV2, the J call TRBJ1-5; no definite D call. Trimming stripped 3 bases from V and 5 bases from J, with 11 bases between. This CDR3 spans 14 amino acids. The germline V gene encodes CDR1 SNHLY and CDR2 FYNNEI. The CDR3: CASSEASGYQPQHF. DNA for the CDR3: TGTGCCAGCAGTGAGGCTTCGGGATATCAGCCCCAGCATTTT.